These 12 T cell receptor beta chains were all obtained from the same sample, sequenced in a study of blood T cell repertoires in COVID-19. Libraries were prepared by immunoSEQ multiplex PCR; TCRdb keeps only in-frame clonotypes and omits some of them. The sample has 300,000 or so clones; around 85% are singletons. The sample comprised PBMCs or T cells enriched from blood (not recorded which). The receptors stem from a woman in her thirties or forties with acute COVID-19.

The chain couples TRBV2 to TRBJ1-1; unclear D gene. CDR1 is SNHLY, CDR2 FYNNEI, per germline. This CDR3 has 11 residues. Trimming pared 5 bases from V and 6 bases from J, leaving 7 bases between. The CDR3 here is CASSRGAEAFF. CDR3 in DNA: TGTGCCAGCAGTAGAGGTGCTGAAGCTTTCTTT.

The CDR3 protein is CASSPGGWLSNTEAFF. The CDR3 DNA sequence: TGTGCCAGCAGCCCGGGAGGGTGGCTCTCGAACACTGAAGCTTTCTTT. The chain employs TRBV13 and TRBJ1-1; D is uncertain. Germline CDR1 and CDR2: PRHDT and FYEKMQ (reference sequence). V was clipped by 5 bases and J by 1 base, with 17 bases between them. The CDR3 contains 16 residues.

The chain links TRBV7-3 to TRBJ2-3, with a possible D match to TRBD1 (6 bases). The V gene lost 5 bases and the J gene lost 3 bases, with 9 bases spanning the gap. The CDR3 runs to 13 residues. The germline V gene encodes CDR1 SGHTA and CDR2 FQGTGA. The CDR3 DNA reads TGTGCCAGCAGCGTCGACAGGACAGATACGCAGTATTTT. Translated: CASSVDRTDTQYF. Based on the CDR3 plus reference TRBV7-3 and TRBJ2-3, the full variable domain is GAGVSQTPSNKVTEKGKYVELRCDPISGHTALYWYRQSLGQGPEFLIYFQGTGAADDSGLPNDRFFAVRPEGSVSTLKIQRTERGDSAVYLCASSVDRTDTQYFGPGTRLTVL.

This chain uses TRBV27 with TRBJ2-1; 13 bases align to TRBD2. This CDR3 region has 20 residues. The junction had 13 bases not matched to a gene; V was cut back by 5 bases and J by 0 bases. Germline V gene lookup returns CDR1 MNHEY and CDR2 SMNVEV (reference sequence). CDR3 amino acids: CASSLRLAGGLLSSYNEQFF. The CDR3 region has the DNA TGTGCCAGCAGTCTCAGACTAGCGGGAGGTCTACTGAGCTCCTACAATGAGCAGTTCTTC.

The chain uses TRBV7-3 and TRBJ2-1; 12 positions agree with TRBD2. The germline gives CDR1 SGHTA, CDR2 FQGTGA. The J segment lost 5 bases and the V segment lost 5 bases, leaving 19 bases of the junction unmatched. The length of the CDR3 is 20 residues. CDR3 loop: CASSTISPWLAGGLNNEQFF. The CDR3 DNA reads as TGTGCCAGCAGCACTATCTCCCCATGGCTAGCGGGGGGGCTTAACAATGAGCAGTTCTTC. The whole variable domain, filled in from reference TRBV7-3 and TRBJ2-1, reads GAGVSQTPSNKVTEKGKYVELRCDPISGHTALYWYRQSLGQGPEFLIYFQGTGAADDSGLPNDRFFAVRPEGSVSTLKIQRTERGDSAVYLCASSTISPWLAGGLNNEQFFGPGTRLTVL.

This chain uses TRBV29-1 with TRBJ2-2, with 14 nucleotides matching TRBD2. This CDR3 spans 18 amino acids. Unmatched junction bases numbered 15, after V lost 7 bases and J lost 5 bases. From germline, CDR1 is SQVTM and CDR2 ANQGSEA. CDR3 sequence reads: CSASLGLAGAGGTGELFF. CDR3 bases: TGCAGCGCTTCTTTGGGACTAGCGGGGGCCGGGGGAACCGGGGAGCTGTTTTTT.

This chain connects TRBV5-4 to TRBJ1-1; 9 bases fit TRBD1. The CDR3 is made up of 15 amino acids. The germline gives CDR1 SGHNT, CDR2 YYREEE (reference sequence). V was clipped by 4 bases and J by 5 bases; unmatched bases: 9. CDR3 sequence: CASSLFPDRGTEAFF. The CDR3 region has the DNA TGTGCCAGCAGCCTTTTCCCGGACAGGGGTACTGAAGCTTTCTTT.

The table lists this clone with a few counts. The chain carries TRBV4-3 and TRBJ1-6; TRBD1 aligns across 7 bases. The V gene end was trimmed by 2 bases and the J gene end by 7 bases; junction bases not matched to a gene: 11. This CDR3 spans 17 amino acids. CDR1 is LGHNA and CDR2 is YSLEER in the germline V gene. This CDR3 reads CASSQMMEGTENSPLHF. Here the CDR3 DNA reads TGCGCCAGCAGCCAAATGATGGAAGGGACAGAGAATTCACCCCTCCACTTT.

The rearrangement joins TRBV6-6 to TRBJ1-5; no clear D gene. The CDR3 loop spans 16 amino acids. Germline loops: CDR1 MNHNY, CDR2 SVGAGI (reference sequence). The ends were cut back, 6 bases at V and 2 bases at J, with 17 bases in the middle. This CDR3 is CASSHRSVLGNQPQHF. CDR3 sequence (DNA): TGTGCCAGCAGCCACCGGTCGGTCTTGGGCAATCAGCCCCAGCATTTT.

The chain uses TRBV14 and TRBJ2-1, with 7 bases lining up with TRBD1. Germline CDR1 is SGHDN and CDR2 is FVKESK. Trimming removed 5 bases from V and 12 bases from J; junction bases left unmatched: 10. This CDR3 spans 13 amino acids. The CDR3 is CASSAQQGIGQFF. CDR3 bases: TGTGCCAGCAGCGCACAACAGGGGATTGGGCAGTTCTTC.

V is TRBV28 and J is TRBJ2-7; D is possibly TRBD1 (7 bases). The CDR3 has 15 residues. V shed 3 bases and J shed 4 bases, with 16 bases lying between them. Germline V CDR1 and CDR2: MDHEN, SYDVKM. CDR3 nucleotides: TGTGCCAGCAGTTTGCTGACAGGGACTCCTTACGAGCAGTACTTC. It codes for CASSLLTGTPYEQYF.

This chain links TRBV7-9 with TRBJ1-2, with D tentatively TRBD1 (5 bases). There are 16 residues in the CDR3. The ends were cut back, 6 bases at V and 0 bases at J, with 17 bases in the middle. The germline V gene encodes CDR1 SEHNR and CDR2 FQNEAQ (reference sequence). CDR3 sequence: CASSQAKGVTNYGYTF. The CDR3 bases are TGTGCCAGCAGTCAGGCGAAAGGGGTTACTAACTATGGCTACACCTTC.